This entry lists 29 T cell receptor beta chains sequenced from one sample in a study of molecular identifiers for immune sequencing clone quantification. TCRdb processed the PCR reads anew with MiXCR; each CDR3 protein has one entry. The top ten hold just over 0.75% of the sample, which has about half a million distinct CDR3 sequences, around 23% seen once. The sample was naive CD8+ T cells from blood, with Jurkat cell RNA spiked in. As to subset: FACS-sorted CD8+CD4-CCR7+CD45RA+ naive T cells. All receptors come from a human donor in good health. Some libraries in this study had Jurkat cell RNA spiked in.

The V gene is TRBV7-9, the J gene TRBJ1-6; maybe TRBD1 (5 bases). V was cut by 7 bases and J by 5 bases, with 18 bases left in between. The CDR3 has 16 residues. The germline V gene has CDR1 SEHNR and CDR2 FQNEAQ (reference sequence). CDR3 in DNA: TGTGCCAGCACCCCGGGGGACCTCTACGATAATTCACCCCTCCACTTT. Protein product: CASTPGDLYDNSPLHF. The variable domain in full, with the rest retrieved from reference TRBV7-9 and TRBJ1-6, is DTGVSQNPRHKITKRGQNVTFRCDPISEHNRLYWYRQTLGQGPEFLTYFQNEAQLEKSRLLSDRFSAERPKGSFSTLEIQRTEQGDSAMYLCASTPGDLYDNSPLHFGNGTRLTVT.

Ten or more counts support this clonotype. The chain carries TRBV4-3 and TRBJ1-1, with D hard to call. Between the trimmed V and J ends, which lost 0 bases and 0 bases, there was a span of 2 bases. The CDR3 covers 13 residues. The germline V gene encodes CDR1 LGHNA and CDR2 YSLEER. Here the CDR3 reads CASSQDLNTEAFF. CDR3 bases: TGCGCCAGCAGCCAAGACTTGAACACTGAAGCTTTCTTT.

This clonotype was seen ten or more times. The chain joins TRBV12-3 or TRBV12-4 to TRBJ2-2; D is undetermined. The ends were cut back, 6 bases at V and 5 bases at J, with 10 bases in the middle. This CDR3 is built from 13 residues. CDR3 residues: CASRSPWTGELFF. In DNA form, the CDR3 reads TGTGCCAGCAGATCGCCTTGGACCGGGGAGCTGTTTTTT.

A note on this clonotype: The junction departs from the called germline gene at one end, perhaps through a read error. The chain combines TRBV27 with TRBJ1-4, with unresolved D. The germline gives CDR1 MNHEY, CDR2 SMNVEV (reference sequence). The CDR3 contains 16 residues. CDR3 amino acids: CASSPPPGPRNEKLVF. CDR3 DNA sequence: TGTGCCAGCAGTCCCCCCCCCGGACCGAGAAATGAAAAACTGGTTTTT.

In its sample, this clonotype was seen many times. V is TRBV14 and J is TRBJ2-3; D is perhaps TRBD1 or TRBD2 (5 bases each). Trimming left V 3 bases short and J 2 bases short, with 18 bases between. CDR3 length: 17 amino acids. Germline CDR1 and CDR2: SGHDN and FVKESK. In DNA, the CDR3 is TGTGCCAGCAGCCACCTAGATCCGGGACGCCCCACAGATACGCAGTATTTT. Its protein is CASSHLDPGRPTDTQYF.

A note on this clonotype: A much bigger clone sits one base away, suggesting this may be a read error. The chain has TRBV28 and TRBJ2-3; D not resolved. Germline CDR1 reads MDHEN; CDR2 reads SYDVKM. Trimming removed 8 bases at V and 3 bases at J, with 15 bases between. The CDR3 has 14 residues. The CDR3 spells CASGRSQRTDTQYF. The CDR3 coding sequence is TGTGCCAGCGGTCGCTCCCAGAGGACAGATACGCAGTATTTT.

For this clonotype: A read error may be the cause here, since a much bigger clone is one base away. The chain has TRBV5-1 and TRBJ2-7; perhaps TRBD1 as D (5 bases). Germline loops: CDR1 SGHRS, CDR2 YFSETQ. This CDR3 comprises 13 residues. The CDR3 is CASSFDRSYGQYF. CDR3 nucleotide sequence: TGCGCCAGCAGCTTCGACAGATCCTACGGGCAGTACTTC.

This clonotype was detected many times. The rearrangement uses TRBV2 and TRBJ2-5, with a possible D match to TRBD1 (5 bases). With 5 bases removed from V and 4 bases from J, the gap between germline ends came to 11 bases. The CDR3 totals 13 residues. Germline V CDR1 and CDR2: SNHLY, FYNNEI. The CDR3 spells CASSFRVAETQYF. The CDR3 DNA reads TGTGCCAGCAGTTTCAGGGTAGCAGAGACCCAGTACTTC.

To note about this clonotype: A much larger clone lies one base from this, so it may be a read error. The chain uses TRBV13 and TRBJ2-1; TRBD1 might be the D (6 bases). Germline CDR1 reads PRHDT; CDR2 reads FYEKMQ (reference sequence). The CDR3 is 15 amino acids. CDR3 DNA: TGTGCCGGCAGCTCGATTACAGGGTTCTTCGGTGAGCAGTTCTTC. It translates to CAGSSITGFFGEQFF.

This clonotype was observed at least ten times. J is TRBJ2-7 and V is TRBV21-1; the D call TRBD2 from the table was never checked on the DNA. TRBV21-1 is flagged as a pseudogene. This CDR3 is 17 amino acids long. CDR3 region: CASSIGFAGGHSYEQYF. The CDR3 DNA sequence: TGTGCCAGCAGCATCGGTTTCGCGGGAGGGCACTCCTACGAGCAGTACTTC.

This clonotype was detected only a few times. This rearrangement joins TRBV15 to TRBJ2-4; D remains unclear. Trimming cost V 4 bases and J 0 bases, with 22 bases left between them. From germline, CDR1 is LNHNV and CDR2 YYDKDF (reference sequence). The CDR3 runs to 19 residues. CDR3 sequence: CATSTVFIRATKAKNIQYF. The CDR3 nucleotides read TGTGCCACCAGCACCGTATTTATCCGGGCAACAAAAGCCAAAAACATTCAGTACTTC.

This clonotype has at least ten counts. The genes are TRBV27 and TRBJ2-4; the D gene could be TRBD1 or TRBD2 (5 bases each). Trimming stripped 2 bases from V and 4 bases from J, with 9 bases between. The CDR3 is made up of 14 amino acids. The germline V gene has CDR1 MNHEY and CDR2 SMNVEV (reference sequence). CDR3 coding DNA: TGTGCCAGCAGTTTAGCCGGGACGAAAAACATTCAGTACTTC. This gives the protein CASSLAGTKNIQYF.

Concerning this clonotype: Being one base from a much bigger clone, this may be a read error. The chain's CDR3 is CASSTSGPHNVQFF. CDR3 bases: TGCGCCAGCAGCACTAGCGGGCCTCACAATGTGCAGTTCTTC. V usage is TRBV5-1 and J usage is TRBJ2-1; 9 bases agree with TRBD2. The germline gives CDR1 SGHRS, CDR2 YFSETQ. The CDR3 sequence is 14 residues long.

This clonotype showed up just a few times. The V call is TRBV20-1, the J call TRBJ1-5; D perhaps matches TRBD1 (5 bases). This CDR3 spans 12 amino acids. In germline, CDR1 is DFQATT, CDR2 SNEGSKA (reference sequence). Deletions cut 3 bases from V and 6 bases from J, with 9 bases between. The CDR3: CSASGQGQPQHF. DNA of the CDR3: TGCAGTGCTAGTGGTCAGGGTCAGCCCCAGCATTTT.

This clonotype appeared a few times. At one of its ends the junction is not consistent with the germline gene, which may arise from a read error. The chain employs TRBV7-6 and TRBJ2-2, with D tentatively TRBD1 or TRBD2 (5 bases each). The CDR3 is made up of 14 amino acids. CDR1 and CDR2 (germline): SGHVS, FNYEAQ. The CDR3 protein is CASRPGAGPGALFF. DNA for the CDR3: TGTGCCAGCAGGCCCGGGGCCGGTCCCGGGGCGCTGTTTTTT.

The CDR3 coding sequence is TGTGCCAGCAGTTTTGTGGATTTCTACAATGAGCAGTTCTTC. Protein product: CASSFVDFYNEQFF. This sequence joins TRBV12-3 or TRBV12-4 and TRBJ2-1, with D hard to call. CDR3 length: 14 amino acids. V shed 3 bases and J shed 3 bases, with 9 bases lying between them.

The V call is TRBV7-6, the J call TRBJ2-3; a weak D match, TRBD2 (5 bases). Trimming shortened V by 0 bases and J by 4 bases, and 11 bases separated the two germline ends. Looked up from germline, CDR1 is SGHVS and CDR2 is FNYEAQ. This CDR3 region has 15 residues. The CDR3 DNA follows: TGTGCCAGCAGCTTAGCTGGCGGTAGCGCAGATACGCAGTATTTT. Protein sequence: CASSLAGGSADTQYF.

The sample holds a few counts of this clonotype. A much more abundant neighbour one base away suggests this may be a read error. It is likely a read error, because the conserved phenylalanine at the end of the CDR3 is missing. It is unclear where the CDR3 begins or ends on the DNA, so no DNA is shown, and the CDR3 is as TCRdb lists it. The V and J genes are TRBV28 and TRBJ2-1. Both ends counted, the CDR3 spans 12 residues. CDR1 and CDR2 (germline): MDHEN, SYDVKM. CDR3 region: CASSNPDPEEFV.

This clonotype was counted a few times. The rearrangement links TRBV29-1 to TRBJ1-3; 7 bases are shared with TRBD1. Germline V gene sequence: CDR1 SQVTM, CDR2 ANQGSEA. Trimming cost V 6 bases and J 3 bases; bases outside gene matches: 5. The CDR3 sequence is 13 residues long. CDR3 loop: CSVYRGGGNTIYF. The CDR3 nucleotides read TGCAGCGTGTACAGGGGAGGTGGAAACACCATATATTTT.

Ten or more counts support this clonotype. V and J are TRBV6-2 or TRBV6-3 and TRBJ1-1; D is unclear. Germline values: CDR1 MNHEY, CDR2 SVGEGT. The V gene lost 0 bases and the J gene lost 7 bases, with 9 bases spanning the gap. This CDR3 has 13 amino acids. CDR3 DNA: TGTGCCAGCAGTTACTCGAGTTACAGTGAAGCTTTCTTT. Translation: CASSYSSYSEAFF.

Concerning this clonotype: Because it lacks the conserved phenylalanine or tryptophan at the end, this CDR3 is likely a read error. The J gene is TRBJ1-2, the V gene TRBV19; tentative D call: TRBD1 (5 bases). The CDR3 contains 12 residues. The V gene's germline CDR1 is LNHDA and CDR2 SQIVND (reference sequence). CDR3 DNA sequence: TGTGCCGGTAGTAGCGGGGCGTATGGCTACACCATC. Amino acid sequence: CAGSSGAYGYTI.

This clonotype was seen ten or more times. The chain couples TRBV6-6 to TRBJ1-1, with 7 bases matching TRBD1. V shed 9 bases and J 3 bases; nucleotides not matched to a gene: 7. Looked up from germline, CDR1 is MNHNY and CDR2 is SVGAGI (reference sequence). CDR3 length equals 13 residues. CDR3 bases: TGTGCCAGTCGACAGGGCCCCTACACTGAAGCTTTCTTT. Its translation: CASRQGPYTEAFF.

Only a few counts were recorded for this clonotype. The V gene is TRBV12-5, the J gene TRBJ2-5; 12 nucleotides align to TRBD2. The germline V gene has CDR1 LGHNT and CDR2 FRNRAP. V lost 5 bases and J lost 2; bases outside the gene matches: 6. The CDR3 loop spans 16 amino acids. This CDR3 reads CASGLAGGSGQETQYF. Here the CDR3 DNA reads TGTGCTAGTGGTCTAGCGGGAGGGTCGGGGCAAGAGACCCAGTACTTC. The complete variable domain, with remaining parts taken from reference TRBV12-5 and TRBJ2-5, reads DARVTQTPRHKVTEMGQEVTMRCQPILGHNTVFWYRQTMMQGLELLAYFRNRAPLDDSGMPKDRFSAEMPDATLATLKIQPSEPRDSAVYFCASGLAGGSGQETQYFGPGTRLLVL.

Worth noting for this clonotype: It is likely a read error, because the conserved phenylalanine at the end of the CDR3 is missing. CDR3 bases: TGCAGTGCTAGTCAGGTTCCTTGGGGGGAGACCCAGTACCTC. Translation: CSASQVPWGETQYL. The rearrangement joins TRBV20-1 to TRBJ2-5; D is perhaps TRBD1 or TRBD2 (5 bases each). The ends were cut back, 3 bases at V and 5 bases at J, with 16 bases in the middle. The CDR3 loop spans 14 amino acids. Germline V CDR1 and CDR2: DFQATT, SNEGSKA (reference sequence).

Worth noting for this clonotype: This may be a read error: a much more frequent sequence differs by one nucleotide. The conserved phenylalanine or tryptophan is not found at the CDR3 terminus, so this likely reflects a read error. The J gene is TRBJ2-5, the V gene TRBV12-3 or TRBV12-4, with 8 bases lining up with TRBD1. V was clipped by 7 bases and J by 3 bases; unmatched bases: 4. The CDR3 length is 13 residues. CDR3 region: CASTLTGEETQYS. CDR3 nucleotide sequence: TGTGCCAGCACCCTGACAGGGGAAGAGACCCAGTACTCC.

CDR3 in amino acids: CASSPIVANTGELFF. In nucleotides, the CDR3 is TGTGCCAGCAGTCCCATTGTAGCGAACACCGGGGAGCTGTTTTTT. The chain combines TRBV12-3 or TRBV12-4 with TRBJ2-2, with D hard to call. This CDR3 comprises 15 residues. V lost 5 bases and J 0 bases, leaving 10 bases between the germline ends.

This clonotype has a handful of counts. V is TRBV4-3 and J is TRBJ2-1, with D possibly being TRBD1 or TRBD2 (5 bases each). This CDR3 region has 18 residues. Germline loops: CDR1 LGHNA, CDR2 YSLEER. V lost 0 bases and J 3 bases, leaving 18 bases between the germline ends. CDR3 sequence: CASSQEVRGPALYNEQFF. As DNA, the CDR3 is TGCGCCAGCAGCCAAGAGGTCCGGGGACCAGCACTCTACAATGAGCAGTTCTTC.

This clonotype was detected only a few times. This chain joins TRBV4-1 and TRBJ1-5; D remains ambiguous. The germline V gene has CDR1 MGHRA and CDR2 YSYEKL. The germline V and J ends were trimmed by 4 bases and 7 bases, with 17 bases remaining between them. The CDR3 is made up of 15 amino acids. The CDR3 nucleotides are TGCGCCAGCAGCCTCGGGGATCGAGGGATCCAGCCCCAGCATTTT. This encodes CASSLGDRGIQPQHF.

This clonotype was detected only a few times. This chain connects TRBV10-2 to TRBJ2-2; either TRBD1 or TRBD2 may fit D (6 bases each). Germline V gene lookup returns CDR1 WSHSY and CDR2 SAAADI. CDR3 length: 14 residues. V lost 3 bases and J lost 6, with 11 bases in between. The DNA of the CDR3 is TGCGCCAGCAGTGAAACGAGGGGGGCCGGGGAGCTGTTTTTT. It codes for CASSETRGAGELFF.